This T cell receptor (beta chain) is drawn from a study of shared clonotypes between healthy human individuals (dated by TCRdb to 2018 to 2020). Some background on the complete study: The cohort comprised two women and a few men aged 18 to 49 years. Blood TCR repertoires of 5 or 6 healthy adults were deeply sequenced to estimate repertoire size and the extent of clonotype sharing between individuals. Different laboratories and diverse techniques were used to prepare libraries and sequence TCR repertoires, to increase sequencing depth and limit assay-specific biases. Leukapheresis yielded between about 0.94 and 9 billion PBMCs per donor. Overall results and qualifications from the work: The genetic and exposure-history diversity represented was limited by the small number of donors. Pairwise subsampling indicated that sequencing depth was expected to affect the degree of clonotype sharing among donors. Sampling was limited to blood, and TCR repertoires in tissue likely differ from TCR repertoires in blood.

Details on this clone: Its antigen is unknown. Per-base qualities were not stored, and no clone one base away is much larger.

The donors were healthy, HIV-negative adults with no recently reported acute infections or vaccinations. Only Caucasian adults living in Nashville, Tennessee, USA were represented among the donors. In the unsorted samples, 70 million to 95 million PBMCs were counted, and genomic DNA was extracted using the QIAamp DNA Blood Mini kit. Blood was obtained by leukapheresis, after which PBMCs were separated by Ficoll-Histopaque density gradient centrifugation and cryopreserved in liquid nitrogen vapor phase. TCR CDR3 regions were amplified from genomic DNA by multiplex PCR using the deep immunoSEQ assay. Genomic DNA extracted from each cell subset was distributed evenly over all wells of several immunoSEQ 96-well plates, and each plate served as one replicate. For unsorted PBMC, about 270 ng of genomic DNA, equivalent to around 30,000 T cell genomes, went into each replicate PCR. Ten immunoSEQ deep assay plates were used to sequence unsorted PBMC genomic DNA. The purified libraries were quantified using a Qubit 3.0 fluorometer, sized with a Bioanalyzer 2100, and then quantified again using the KAPA Library Quantification kit. Every immunoSEQ 96-well plate was sequenced on a dedicated single-read 150-cycle Illumina NextSeq 550 flow cell. In the paper's pipeline: Because only junctional sequences without quality scores were contained in the immunoSEQ output, filtering matching that applied to full-length reads could not be performed. To assign V/J genes and CDR3, sequences were annotated against IMGT germline references using PyIR, a Python wrapper for IgBLAST v1.9. Any read was removed if the V/J assignment was weak (E-value above 1e-6), the CDR3 was missing, or the read contained stop codons, out-of-frame junctions, or ambiguous translated residues. A V3J clonotype was defined by an identical inferred V gene, J gene, and CDR3 amino acid sequence. Percentage overlap between repertoires was computed as shared unique clonotypes divided by the size of the smaller repertoire. RTK rarefaction, the Chao1 estimator, and Recon v2.1 estimates of unobserved clonotypes were used to assess repertoire richness. TCRdb re-hosts the immuneACCESS table, in-frame sequences only. Its copies lack some clones; in the studies checked, an unresolved V gene accounts for under half of them, and the cause for the rest is not known. V and J calls and clone size follow that table, whereas D and trimming were derived from the DNA. In all, the sample holds roughly 490,000 clones, and 70% to 80% of those were seen once. Jointly, the top ten make up 10% to 15% of the sample.

The trim is 5 bases for V and 4 bases for J, with a gap of 15 bases between the germline ends. The CDR3 spans 14 residues, from the cysteine through the phenylalanine. Here the CDR3 DNA is all that survives: 42 bases in frame from base 1. Based on the germline V gene, the CDR1 and CDR2 sequences are SGHVS and FNYEAQ. Rearrangement joined TRBV7-6 to TRBJ2-7; the D gene assignment is ambiguous. The receptor was isolated from a middle-aged woman in good health. Some clones in this sample may be carry-over from other donors' samples. Sequenced material: PBMCs. The CDR3 protein: CASSRGDPPYEQYF. The sequence in DNA is TGTGCCAGCAGCCGCGGAGATCCTCCTTACGAGCAGTACTTC. With the portions outside the CDR3 filled from the reference TRBV7-6 and TRBJ2-7 genes, the complete variable region becomes GAGVSQSPRYKVTKRGQDVALRCDPISGHVSLYWYRQALGQGPEFLTYFNYEAQQDKSGLPNDRFSAERPEGSISTLTIQRTEQRDSAMYRCASSRGDPPYEQYFGPGTRLTVT.